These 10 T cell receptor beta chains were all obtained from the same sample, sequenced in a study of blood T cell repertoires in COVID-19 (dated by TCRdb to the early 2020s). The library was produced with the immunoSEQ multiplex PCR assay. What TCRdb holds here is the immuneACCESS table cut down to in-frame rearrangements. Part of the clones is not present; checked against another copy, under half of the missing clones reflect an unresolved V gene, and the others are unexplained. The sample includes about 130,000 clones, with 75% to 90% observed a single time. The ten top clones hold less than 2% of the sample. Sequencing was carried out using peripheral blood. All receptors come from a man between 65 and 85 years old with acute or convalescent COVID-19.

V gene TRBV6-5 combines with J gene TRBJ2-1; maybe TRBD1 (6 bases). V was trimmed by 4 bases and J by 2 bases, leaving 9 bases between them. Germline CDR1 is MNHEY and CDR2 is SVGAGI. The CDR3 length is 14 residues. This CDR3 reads CASSSQGTYNEQFF. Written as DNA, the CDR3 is TGTGCCAGCAGTTCACAGGGCACCTACAATGAGCAGTTCTTC.

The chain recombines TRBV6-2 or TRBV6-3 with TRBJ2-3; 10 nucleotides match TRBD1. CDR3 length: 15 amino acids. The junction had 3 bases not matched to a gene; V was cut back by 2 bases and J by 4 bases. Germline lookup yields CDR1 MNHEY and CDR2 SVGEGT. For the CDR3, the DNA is TGTGCCAGCAGTTACCGGGACAGGGGATCAGATACGCAGTATTTT. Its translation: CASSYRDRGSDTQYF.

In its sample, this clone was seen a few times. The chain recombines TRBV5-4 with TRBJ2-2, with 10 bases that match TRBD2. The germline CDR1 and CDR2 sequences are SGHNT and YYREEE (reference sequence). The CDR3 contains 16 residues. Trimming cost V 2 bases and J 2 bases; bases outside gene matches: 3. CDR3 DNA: TGTGCCAGCAGCTTCCAGCGGGGGGGAAACACCGGGGAGCTGTTTTTT. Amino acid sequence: CASSFQRGGNTGELFF.

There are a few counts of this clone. The CDR3 is CASSLRPPGGNTEAFF. The CDR3 DNA reads TGTGCCAGCAGCTTAAGACCGCCCGGGGGGAACACTGAAGCTTTCTTT. V gene TRBV7-3 combines with J gene TRBJ1-1, with TRBD1 as a possible D gene (5 bases). Trimming took off 1 base at V and 1 base at J, with 13 bases between the two ends. Germline CDR1 reads SGHTA; CDR2 reads FQGTGA. This CDR3 contains 16 residues.

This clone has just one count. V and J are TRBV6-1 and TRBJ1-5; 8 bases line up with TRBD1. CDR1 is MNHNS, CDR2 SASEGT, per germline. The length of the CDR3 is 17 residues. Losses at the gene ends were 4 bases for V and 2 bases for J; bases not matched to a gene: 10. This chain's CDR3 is CASSVGQGGSGNQPQHF. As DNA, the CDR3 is TGTGCCAGCAGTGTTGGACAGGGAGGTTCAGGCAATCAGCCCCAGCATTTT.

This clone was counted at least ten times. This CDR3 reads CASRRQGSGNNSPLHF. The CDR3 nucleotides are TGTGCCAGCAGACGACAGGGGAGTGGGAATAATTCACCCCTCCACTTT. The chain recombines TRBV5-4 with TRBJ1-6; 8 bases align to TRBD1. The CDR3 is made up of 16 amino acids. Germline assignment: CDR1 SGHNT and CDR2 YYREEE (reference sequence). V was clipped by 5 bases and J by 5 bases; unmatched bases: 9.

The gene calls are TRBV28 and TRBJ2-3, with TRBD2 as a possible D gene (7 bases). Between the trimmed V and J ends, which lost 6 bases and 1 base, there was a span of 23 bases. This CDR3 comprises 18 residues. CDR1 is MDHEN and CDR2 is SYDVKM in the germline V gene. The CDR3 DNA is TGTGCCAGCAGCCCCTTAGGGGTTATGCGGGGGCGCACAGATACGCAGTATTTT. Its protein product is CASSPLGVMRGRTDTQYF.

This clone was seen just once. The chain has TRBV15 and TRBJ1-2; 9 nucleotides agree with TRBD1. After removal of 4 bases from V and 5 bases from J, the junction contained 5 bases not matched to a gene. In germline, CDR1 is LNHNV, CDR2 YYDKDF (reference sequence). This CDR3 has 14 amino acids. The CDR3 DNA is TGTGCCACCAGCATCACAGGGGGCCCGTATGGCTACACCTTC. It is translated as CATSITGGPYGYTF. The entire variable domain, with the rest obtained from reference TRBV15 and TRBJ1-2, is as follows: DAMVIQNPRYQVTQFGKPVTLSCSQTLNHNVMYWYQQKSSQAPKLLFHYYDKDFNNEADTPDNFQSRRPNTSFCFLDIRSPGLGDTAMYLCATSITGGPYGYTFGSGTRLTVV.

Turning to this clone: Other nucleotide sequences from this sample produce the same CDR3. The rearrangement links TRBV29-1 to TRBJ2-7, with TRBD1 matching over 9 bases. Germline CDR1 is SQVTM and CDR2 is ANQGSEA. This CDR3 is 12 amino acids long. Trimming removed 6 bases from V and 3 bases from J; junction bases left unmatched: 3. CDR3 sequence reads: CSVGQGSYEQYF. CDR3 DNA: TGCAGCGTGGGACAGGGAAGCTACGAGCAGTACTTC.

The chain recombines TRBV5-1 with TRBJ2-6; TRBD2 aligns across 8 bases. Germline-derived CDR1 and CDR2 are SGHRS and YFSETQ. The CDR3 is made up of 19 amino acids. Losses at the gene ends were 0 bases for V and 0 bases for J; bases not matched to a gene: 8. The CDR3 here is CASSLGLASARSGANVLTF. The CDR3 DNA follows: TGCGCCAGCAGCTTGGGACTAGCGAGCGCCCGCTCTGGGGCCAACGTCCTGACTTTC.